This T cell receptor (beta chain) was observed in a study of blood T cell repertoires in COVID-19. As for the study in general: COVID-19 samples from acute and convalescent phases originated in the United States, Italy and Spain.

Here immunoSEQ multiplex PCR was the method, and the copy in TCRdb shows in-frame clones only, minus some. The sample lists more than 100,000 clones, around 86% occurring once. Germline V gene data show CDR1 as ENHRY and CDR2 as SYGVKD. CDR3 length equals 14 residues. The V end was cut by 4 bases, the J end by 7 bases, with 14 bases between. Sequenced material: peripheral blood. The chain couples TRBV10-3 to TRBJ1-5; D remains unclear. The source of this sequence is a woman aged 55 to 70 with active or convalescent COVID-19. The CDR3 DNA follows: TGTGCCATCAGTGGCGATATGACGGGGCAGCCCCAGCATTTT. Encoded protein: CAISGDMTGQPQHF.